This TCR beta chain was sequenced for a study of CXCR3-negative and CXCR3-positive naive CD8 T cells. General observations from the study: Diversity proved comparably high across both naive subsets and much lower in memory CD8+ cells.

In the case of this clonotype: Its antigen is still unknown.

Germline CDR1 and CDR2: LGHNA and YSLEER. The CDR3 runs to 15 residues. cDNA libraries for TRB were generated by 5' RACE incorporating UMI labels. Reprocessing the 5' RACE reads, TCRdb reports a single entry for every CDR3 protein and omits DNA. The table for this sample gives 69,000 or so distinct CDR3 sequences. Sequenced sample: naive CXCR3- CD8+ T cells from blood. Sample subset: CD45RO-CCR7+CD27+CD95- naive CD8+ T cells lacking CXCR3 (TNR3-). This TCR was recovered from a human donor in good health. Some clones in this sample may be carry-over from other donors' samples. This sequence joins TRBV4-3 and TRBJ2-1; TCRdb gives TRBD1 as the D gene, but with no DNA this cannot be confirmed. The CDR3: CASSPRQGKSNEQFF.